One sample yielded the 19 T cell receptor beta chains listed below, sequenced in a study of breast tumors, draining lymph nodes, adjacent tissues. A single record per CDR3 protein comes from TCRdb applying MiXCR to the multiplex PCR reads. The data hold about 230,000 distinct CDR3 sequences, with about 30% observed a single time. Samples came from axillary lymph nodes draining the breast cancer. Sequencing input: axillary lymph node tissue. The receptors here all came from a female donor with breast cancer. Some clones in this sample may be carry-over from other donors' samples.

A note on this clonotype: A clone one base away is much larger, so this may be a read error. This chain joins TRBV5-1 and TRBJ2-7, with D possibly TRBD1 on 5 matching bases. Trimming removed 2 bases from V and 10 bases from J, with 16 bases in between. CDR3 length: 13 residues. Germline CDR1 SGHRS, CDR2 YFSETQ. The CDR3 nucleotides read TGCGCCAGCAGCTTCGGCAGGGCAGGAGACCAGTACTTC. It specifies CASSFGRAGDQYF.

This clonotype was recorded at least ten times. This chain uses TRBV28 with TRBJ1-2; TRBD1 is a possible D gene (5 bases). Trimming removed 3 bases from V and 7 bases from J, with 12 bases in between. The CDR3 consists of 13 residues. Germline V gene sequence: CDR1 MDHEN, CDR2 SYDVKM. CDR3: CASSLVRDGGYTF. The CDR3 coding sequence is TGTGCCAGCAGTTTGGTCAGGGACGGTGGCTACACCTTC.

As concerns this clonotype: Because the CDR3's place on the DNA is in doubt, the DNA is left out and the CDR3 is given as listed by TCRdb. The chain uses TRBV7-9 and TRBJ1-2; TRBD1 reflects the table's D call only, with no check against the DNA. 19 amino acids form the CDR3, both terminal residues included. CDR1 is SEHNR, CDR2 FQNEAQ, per germline (reference sequence). The CDR3 is CASSFYICRADRGNYGYTF.

The chain carries TRBV7-8 and TRBJ2-6; 7 nucleotides line up with TRBD2. The CDR3 totals 17 residues. In germline, CDR1 is SGHVS, CDR2 FQNEAQ. Germline trimming cut 1 base from V and 0 bases from J; bases unmatched to any gene: 3. Here the CDR3 reads CASSLGGSTSGANVLTF. CDR3 nucleotides: TGTGCCAGCAGCTTAGGCGGGAGCACCTCTGGGGCCAACGTCCTGACTTTC.

V gene TRBV28 combines with J gene TRBJ1-1; 7 positions match TRBD1. V shed 5 bases and J 3 bases; nucleotides not matched to a gene: 3. The CDR3 runs to 13 residues. From germline, CDR1 is MDHEN and CDR2 SYDVKM. CDR3: CASSKTGYTEAFF. For the CDR3, the DNA is TGTGCCAGCAGTAAGACAGGGTACACTGAAGCTTTCTTT.

This clonotype was seen at least ten times. This rearrangement joins TRBV11-3 to TRBJ2-5; D unresolved. Trimming took 7 bases from V and 1 from J, leaving 10 bases between them. CDR1 and CDR2 from the germline V gene are SGHNT and YENEEA. The CDR3 has 13 residues. The CDR3 DNA is TGTGCCAGCAAGAGTGGGTTCCAAGAGACCCAGTACTTC. Translating gives CASKSGFQETQYF.

This clonotype is a singleton in its sample. The chain links TRBV2 to TRBJ2-7; 8 bases line up with TRBD2. With 1 base clipped from V and 2 bases from J, the junction kept 4 bases outside the gene matches. Germline CDR1 is SNHLY and CDR2 is FYNNEI. The CDR3 spans 15 residues. CDR3 DNA sequence: TGTGCCAGCAGTGAAGTTCCGGGAGGGACCTACGAGCAGTACTTC. It yields the protein CASSEVPGGTYEQYF.

Worth noting for this clonotype: Just one base apart from a much larger clone, this may be a read error. J is TRBJ2-1 and V is TRBV6-1; no firm D call. The CDR3 is made up of 12 amino acids. Germline V lookup: CDR1 MNHNS, CDR2 SASEGT. The V gene lost 6 bases and the J gene lost 3 bases, with 6 bases spanning the gap. The CDR3 region is CASSPNYNEQFF. DNA for the CDR3: TGTGCCAGCAGCCCTAACTACAATGAGCAGTTCTTC.

The chain joins TRBV12-3 or TRBV12-4 to TRBJ2-4; 8 nucleotides match TRBD1. This CDR3 comprises 12 residues. The J segment lost 5 bases and the V segment lost 10 bases, leaving 4 bases of the junction unmatched. In nucleotides, the CDR3 is TGTGCCACCGGACAGGGACAAAACATTCAGTACTTC. Amino acid sequence: CATGQGQNIQYF.

This clonotype was seen a single time. This chain connects TRBV19 to TRBJ1-5; tentatively, D is TRBD1 (5 bases). This CDR3 contains 14 residues. The germline CDR1 and CDR2 sequences are LNHDA and SQIVND (reference sequence). V dropped 3 bases and J dropped 4 bases, with 10 bases sitting between them. CDR3 region: CASSMGVLNQPQHF. The CDR3, as DNA: TGTGCCAGTAGTATGGGGGTGCTTAATCAGCCCCAGCATTTT.

A few counts support this clonotype. Germline and junction disagree at one end, which may indicate a read error. V gene TRBV14 combines with J gene TRBJ2-6; D is perhaps TRBD1 or TRBD2 (5 bases each). The germline gives CDR1 SGHDN, CDR2 FVKESK. CDR3 length: 17 amino acids. CDR3 region: CASSQDILQAGATVLTF. The DNA for the CDR3 is TGTGCCAGCAGCCAAGATATCTTACAGGCCGGGGCCACCGTCCTGACTTTC.

This clonotype has a count of ten or more. The chain's CDR3 is CASSEGQGSIYEQYF. The DNA of the CDR3 is TGCGCCAGCAGCGAAGGACAGGGTAGCATCTACGAGCAGTACTTC. The genes are TRBV5-1 and TRBJ2-7, with 8 bases that match TRBD1. Germline CDR1 and CDR2: SGHRS and YFSETQ. The CDR3 spans 15 residues. J was trimmed by 3 bases and V by 4 bases; bases with no gene match: 9.

The genes are TRBV19 and TRBJ2-5, with TRBD1 matching 10 bases. With V trimmed by 5 bases and J by 1 base, 7 bases remained unmatched. Germline CDR1 LNHDA, CDR2 SQIVND (reference sequence). The CDR3 spans 16 residues. CDR3 in amino acids: CASSFRTGGSQETQYF. In DNA, the CDR3 is TGTGCCAGTAGTTTCCGGACAGGGGGTTCCCAAGAGACCCAGTACTTC.

This clonotype was observed many times. This chain links TRBV10-3 with TRBJ2-3; 10 positions agree with TRBD2. J gave up 1 base and V 8 bases, and 6 bases lay outside the gene matches. CDR3 length equals 15 residues. CDR1 and CDR2 from the germline V gene are ENHRY and SYGVKD. CDR3 residues: CAIGTSGGGTDTQYF. The CDR3 DNA follows: TGTGCCATCGGTACGAGCGGGGGGGGCACAGATACGCAGTATTTT.

This clonotype came up a few times. With a much larger clone just one base away, this may be a read error. The chain combines TRBV6-6 with TRBJ2-7; D is undetermined. The germline CDR1 and CDR2 sequences are MNHNY and SVGAGI (reference sequence). The CDR3 is made up of 15 amino acids. DNA for the CDR3: TGTGCCAGCGGTTACGGGTCTTACCCCTCCTACGAGCAGTACTTC. This codes for CASGYGSYPSYEQYF.

This clonotype was seen at least ten times. The rearrangement uses TRBV19 and TRBJ2-2; D gene unclear. CDR1 LNHDA and CDR2 SQIVND come from the germline V gene (reference sequence). V lost 1 base, J lost 7 bases, and 10 bases lay in between. The CDR3 is 14 amino acids. The DNA of the CDR3 is TGTGCCAGTAGTATAGGCGGACGCGTCGGGGAGCTGTTTTTT. Amino acid sequence: CASSIGGRVGELFF.

As regards this clonotype: A much more abundant neighbour one base away suggests this may be a read error. The rearrangement links TRBV11-3 to TRBJ2-3; maybe TRBD1 (6 bases). Germline V gives CDR1 SGHNT, CDR2 YENEEA. Trimming left V 0 bases short and J 4 bases short, with 14 bases between. The CDR3 totals 16 residues. CDR3 nucleotide sequence: TGTGCCAGCAGCTTAGATCTGGGGGCCAGGGCAGATACGCAGTATTTT. Protein sequence: CASSLDLGARADTQYF.

This clonotype was counted ten times or more. The chain recombines TRBV6-2 or TRBV6-3 with TRBJ1-5, with no clear D. Germline V gene lookup returns CDR1 MNHEY and CDR2 SVGEGT. The CDR3 covers 13 residues. The V end lost 4 bases, the J end lost 3 bases, and 7 bases lay between the germline ends. This CDR3 reads CASSLVFNQPQHF. CDR3 DNA: TGTGCCAGCAGTTTGGTCTTCAATCAGCCCCAGCATTTT.

The CDR3 DNA is TGTGCCAGCAGCGCTAGGACTAGCGGGAGGGCCGGGTATAATGAGCAGTTCTTC. Its translation is CASSARTSGRAGYNEQFF. J is TRBJ2-1 and V is TRBV9, with 15 bases fitting TRBD2. Germline V gene data show CDR1 as SGDLS and CDR2 as YYNGEE. This CDR3 comprises 18 residues. V lost 3 bases to trimming and J lost 7 bases; unmatched junction nucleotides: 11.